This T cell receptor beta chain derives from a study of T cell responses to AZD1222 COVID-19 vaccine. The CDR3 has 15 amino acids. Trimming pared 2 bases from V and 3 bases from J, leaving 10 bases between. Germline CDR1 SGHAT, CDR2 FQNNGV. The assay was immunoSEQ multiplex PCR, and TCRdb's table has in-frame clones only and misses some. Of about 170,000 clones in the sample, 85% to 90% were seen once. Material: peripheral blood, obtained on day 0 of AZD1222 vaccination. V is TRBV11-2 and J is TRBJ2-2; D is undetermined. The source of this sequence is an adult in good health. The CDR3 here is CASSLSGIHTGELFF. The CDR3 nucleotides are TGTGCCAGCAGCTTATCCGGCATTCACACCGGGGAGCTGTTTTTT.